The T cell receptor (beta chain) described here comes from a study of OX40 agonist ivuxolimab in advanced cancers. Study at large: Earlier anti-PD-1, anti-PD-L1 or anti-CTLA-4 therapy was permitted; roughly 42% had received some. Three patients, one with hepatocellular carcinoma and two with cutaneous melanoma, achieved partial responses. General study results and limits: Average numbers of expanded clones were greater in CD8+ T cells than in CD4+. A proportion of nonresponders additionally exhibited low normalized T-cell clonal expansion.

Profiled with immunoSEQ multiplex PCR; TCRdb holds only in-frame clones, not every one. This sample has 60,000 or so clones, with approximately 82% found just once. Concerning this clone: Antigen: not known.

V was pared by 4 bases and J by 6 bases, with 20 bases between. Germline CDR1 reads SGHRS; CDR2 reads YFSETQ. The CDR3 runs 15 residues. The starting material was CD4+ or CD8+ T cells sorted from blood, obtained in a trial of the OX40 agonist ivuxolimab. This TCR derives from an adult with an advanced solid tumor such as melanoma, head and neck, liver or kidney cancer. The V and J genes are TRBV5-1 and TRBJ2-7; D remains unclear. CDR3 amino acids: CASSLTAAKQSEQYF. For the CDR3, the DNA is TGCGCCAGCAGCCTGACTGCGGCCAAACAGAGCGAGCAGTACTTC.